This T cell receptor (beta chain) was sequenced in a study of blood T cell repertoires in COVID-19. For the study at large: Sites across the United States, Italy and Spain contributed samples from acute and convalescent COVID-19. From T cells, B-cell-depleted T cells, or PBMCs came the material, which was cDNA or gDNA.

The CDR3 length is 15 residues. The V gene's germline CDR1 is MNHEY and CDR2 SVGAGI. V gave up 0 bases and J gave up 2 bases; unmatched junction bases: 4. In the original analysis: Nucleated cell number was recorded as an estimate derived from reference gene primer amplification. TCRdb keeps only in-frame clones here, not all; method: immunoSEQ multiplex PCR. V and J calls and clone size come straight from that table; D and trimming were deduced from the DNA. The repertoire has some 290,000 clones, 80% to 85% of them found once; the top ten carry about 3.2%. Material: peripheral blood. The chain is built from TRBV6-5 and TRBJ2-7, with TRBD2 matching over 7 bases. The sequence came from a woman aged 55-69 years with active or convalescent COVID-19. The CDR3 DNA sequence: TGTGCCAGCAGTTACTCGGCTAGCGGACCCTACGAGCAGTACTTC. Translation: CASSYSASGPYEQYF.